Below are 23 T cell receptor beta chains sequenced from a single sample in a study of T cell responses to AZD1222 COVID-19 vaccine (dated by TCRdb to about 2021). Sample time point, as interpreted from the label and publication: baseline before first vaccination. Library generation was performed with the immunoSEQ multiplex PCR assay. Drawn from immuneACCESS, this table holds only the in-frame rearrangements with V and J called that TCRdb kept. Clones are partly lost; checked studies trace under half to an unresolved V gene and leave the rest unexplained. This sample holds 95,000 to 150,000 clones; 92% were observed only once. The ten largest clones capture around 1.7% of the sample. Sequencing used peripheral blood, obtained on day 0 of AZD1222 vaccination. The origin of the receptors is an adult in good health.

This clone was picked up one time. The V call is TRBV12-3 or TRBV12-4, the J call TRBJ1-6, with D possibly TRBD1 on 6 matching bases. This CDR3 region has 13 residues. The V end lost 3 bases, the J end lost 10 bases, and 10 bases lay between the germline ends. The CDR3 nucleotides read TGTGCCAGCAGTTTCGAGGGGGGATCACCCCTCCACTTT. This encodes CASSFEGGSPLHF.

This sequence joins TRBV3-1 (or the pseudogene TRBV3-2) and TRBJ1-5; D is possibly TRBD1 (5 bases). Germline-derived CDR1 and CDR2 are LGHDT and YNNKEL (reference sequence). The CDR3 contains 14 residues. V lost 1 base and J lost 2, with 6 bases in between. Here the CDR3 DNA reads TGTGCCAGCAGCCAAGGGGGCGGCAATCAGCCCCAGCATTTT. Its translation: CASSQGGGNQPQHF.

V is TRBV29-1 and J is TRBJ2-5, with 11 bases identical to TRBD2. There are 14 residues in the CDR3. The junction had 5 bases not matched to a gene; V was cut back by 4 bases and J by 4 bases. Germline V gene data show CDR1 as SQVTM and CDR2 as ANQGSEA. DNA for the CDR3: TGCAGCGTTGTACTAGCGGGAGTTGGAGAGACCCAGTACTTC. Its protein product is CSVVLAGVGETQYF.

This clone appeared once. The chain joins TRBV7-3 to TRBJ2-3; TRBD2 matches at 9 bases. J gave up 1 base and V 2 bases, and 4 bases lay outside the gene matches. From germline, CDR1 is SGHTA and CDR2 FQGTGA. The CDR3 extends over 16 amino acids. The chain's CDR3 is CASSLGAGGGTDTQYF. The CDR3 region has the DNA TGTGCCAGCAGCTTAGGGGCGGGAGGGGGCACAGATACGCAGTATTTT.

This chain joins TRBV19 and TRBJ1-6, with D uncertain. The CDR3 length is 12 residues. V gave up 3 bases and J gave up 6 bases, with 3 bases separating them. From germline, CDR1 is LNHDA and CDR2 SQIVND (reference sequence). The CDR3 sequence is CASSMGNSPLHF. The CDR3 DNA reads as TGTGCCAGTAGTATGGGTAATTCACCCCTCCACTTT.

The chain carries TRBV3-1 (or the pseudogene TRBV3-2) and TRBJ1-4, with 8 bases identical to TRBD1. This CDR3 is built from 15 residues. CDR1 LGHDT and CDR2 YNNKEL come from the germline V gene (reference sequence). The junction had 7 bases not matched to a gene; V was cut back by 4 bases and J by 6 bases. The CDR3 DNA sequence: TGTGCCAGCAGCCCGGAACCAGGGGGCGATGAAAAACTGTTTTTT. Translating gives CASSPEPGGDEKLFF.

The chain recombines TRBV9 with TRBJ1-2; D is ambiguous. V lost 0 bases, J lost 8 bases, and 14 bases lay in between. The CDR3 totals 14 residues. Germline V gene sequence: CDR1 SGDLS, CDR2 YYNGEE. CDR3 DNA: TGTGCCAGCAGCGTAGATGCGGGTCCGGGGGGCTACACCTTC. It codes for CASSVDAGPGGYTF.

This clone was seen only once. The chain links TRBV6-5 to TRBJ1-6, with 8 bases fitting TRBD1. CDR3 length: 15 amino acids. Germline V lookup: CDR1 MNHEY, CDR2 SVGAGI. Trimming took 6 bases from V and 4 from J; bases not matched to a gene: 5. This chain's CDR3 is CASRTGDQYNSPLHF. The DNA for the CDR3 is TGTGCCAGCAGGACAGGGGATCAATATAATTCACCCCTCCACTTT.

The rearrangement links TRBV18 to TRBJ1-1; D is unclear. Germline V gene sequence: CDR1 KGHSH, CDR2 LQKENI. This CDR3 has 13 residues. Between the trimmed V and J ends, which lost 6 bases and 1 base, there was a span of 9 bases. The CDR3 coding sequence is TGTGCCAGCTCCCCTCAAAAGAACACTGAAGCTTTCTTT. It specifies CASSPQKNTEAFF.

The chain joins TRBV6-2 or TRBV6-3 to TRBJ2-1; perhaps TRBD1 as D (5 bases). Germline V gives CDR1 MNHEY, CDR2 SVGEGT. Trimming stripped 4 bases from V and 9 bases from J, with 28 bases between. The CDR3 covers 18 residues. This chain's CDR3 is CASSLGFLGALTGGEQFF. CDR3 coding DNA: TGTGCCAGCAGTTTAGGCTTTTTAGGGGCATTAACCGGCGGTGAGCAGTTCTTC.

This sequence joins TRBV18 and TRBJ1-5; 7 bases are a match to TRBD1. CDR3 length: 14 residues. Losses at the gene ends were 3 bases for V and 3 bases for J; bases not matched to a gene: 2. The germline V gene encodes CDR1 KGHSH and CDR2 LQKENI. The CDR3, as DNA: TGTGCCAGCTCACCGACAGGGCTCAATCAGCCCCAGCATTTT. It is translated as CASSPTGLNQPQHF.

The CDR3 sequence is CASSLGQYNEQFF. CDR3 DNA sequence: TGTGCCAGCAGCCTCGGACAGTACAATGAGCAGTTCTTC. The genes are TRBV11-1 and TRBJ2-1, with a weak D call TRBD1 (6 bases). The length of the CDR3 is 13 residues. Trimming took off 5 bases at V and 4 bases at J, with 9 bases between the two ends. Germline lookup yields CDR1 SGHAT and CDR2 FQDESV (reference sequence). The whole variable domain, filled in from reference TRBV11-1 and TRBJ2-1, reads EAEVAQSPRYKITEKSQAVAFWCDPISGHATLYWYRQILGQGPELLVQFQDESVVDDSQLPKDRFSAERLKGVDSTLKIQPAELGDSAMYLCASSLGQYNEQFFGPGTRLTVL.

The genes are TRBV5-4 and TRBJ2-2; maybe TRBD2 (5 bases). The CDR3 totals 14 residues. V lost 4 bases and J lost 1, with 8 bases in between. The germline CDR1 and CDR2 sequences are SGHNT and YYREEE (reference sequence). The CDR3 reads CASSPDWNTGELFF. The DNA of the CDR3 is TGTGCCAGCAGCCCGGACTGGAACACCGGGGAGCTGTTTTTT.

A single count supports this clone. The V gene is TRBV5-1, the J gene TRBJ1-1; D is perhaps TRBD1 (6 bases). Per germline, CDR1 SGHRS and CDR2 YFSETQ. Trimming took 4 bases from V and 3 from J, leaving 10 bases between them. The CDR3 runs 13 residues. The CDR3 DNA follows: TGCGCCAGCAGCCCGAGGGGGGACACTGAAGCTTTCTTT. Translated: CASSPRGDTEAFF.

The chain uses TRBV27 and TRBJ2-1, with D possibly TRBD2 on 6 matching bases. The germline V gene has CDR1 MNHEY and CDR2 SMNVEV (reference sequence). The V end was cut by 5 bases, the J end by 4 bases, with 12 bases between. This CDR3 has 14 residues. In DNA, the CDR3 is TGTGCCAGCAGTGTGGACGGACTATACAATGAGCAGTTCTTC. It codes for CASSVDGLYNEQFF.

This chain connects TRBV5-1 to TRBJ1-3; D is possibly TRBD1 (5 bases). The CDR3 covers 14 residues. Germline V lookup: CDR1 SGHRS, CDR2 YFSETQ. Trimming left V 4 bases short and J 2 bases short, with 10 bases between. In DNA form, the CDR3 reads TGCGCCAGCAGCGCCGACAGTCCTGGAAACACCATATATTTT. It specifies CASSADSPGNTIYF.

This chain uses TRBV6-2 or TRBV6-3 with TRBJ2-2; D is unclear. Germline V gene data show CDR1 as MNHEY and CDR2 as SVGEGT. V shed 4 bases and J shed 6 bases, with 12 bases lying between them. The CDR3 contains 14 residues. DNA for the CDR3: TGTGCCAGCAGTTCCCTTGGGGTGGCCGGGGAGCTGTTTTTT. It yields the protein CASSSLGVAGELFF.

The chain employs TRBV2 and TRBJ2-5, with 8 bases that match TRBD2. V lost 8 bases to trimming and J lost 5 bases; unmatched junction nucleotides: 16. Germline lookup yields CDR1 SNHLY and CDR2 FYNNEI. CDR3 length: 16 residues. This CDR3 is CASELRLARGVETQYF. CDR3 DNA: TGTGCCAGCGAACTCAGACTAGCGAGGGGGGTGGAGACCCAGTACTTC.

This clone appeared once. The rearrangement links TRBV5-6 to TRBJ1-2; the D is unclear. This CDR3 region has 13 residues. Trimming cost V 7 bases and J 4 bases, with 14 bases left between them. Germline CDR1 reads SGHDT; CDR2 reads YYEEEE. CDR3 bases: TGTGCCAGCTTAACCAGCGAGAGCTATGGCTACACCTTC. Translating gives CASLTSESYGYTF.

Here the CDR3 DNA reads TGTGCCAGCAGCTCAACTAGCGGCTCTGATATGGATACGCAGTATTTT. It translates to CASSSTSGSDMDTQYF. This chain links TRBV27 with TRBJ2-3; 8 bases map to TRBD2. The CDR3 has 16 amino acids. J lost 6 bases, V lost 6 bases, and 14 bases had no gene match. Germline V gives CDR1 MNHEY, CDR2 SMNVEV (reference sequence).

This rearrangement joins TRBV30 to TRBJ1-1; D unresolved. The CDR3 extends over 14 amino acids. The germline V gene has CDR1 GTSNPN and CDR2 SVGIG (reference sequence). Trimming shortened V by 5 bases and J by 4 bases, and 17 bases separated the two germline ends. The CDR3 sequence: CAWHPRGWSTEAFF. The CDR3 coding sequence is TGTGCCTGGCATCCCCGGGGATGGAGCACTGAAGCTTTCTTT.

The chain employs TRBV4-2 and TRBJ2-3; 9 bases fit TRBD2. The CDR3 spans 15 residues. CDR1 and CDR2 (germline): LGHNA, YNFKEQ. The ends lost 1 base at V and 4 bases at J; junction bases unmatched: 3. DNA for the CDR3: TGTGCCAGCAGCCAAGCAATAGCGGGAGCAGATACGCAGTATTTT. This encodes CASSQAIAGADTQYF.

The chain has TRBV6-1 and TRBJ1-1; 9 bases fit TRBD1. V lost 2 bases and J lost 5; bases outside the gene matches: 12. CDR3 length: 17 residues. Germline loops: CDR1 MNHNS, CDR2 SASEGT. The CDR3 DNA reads TGTGCCAGCAGTGAAACTCACAGGGGGCGATTAGGAACTGAAGCTTTCTTT. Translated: CASSETHRGRLGTEAFF.